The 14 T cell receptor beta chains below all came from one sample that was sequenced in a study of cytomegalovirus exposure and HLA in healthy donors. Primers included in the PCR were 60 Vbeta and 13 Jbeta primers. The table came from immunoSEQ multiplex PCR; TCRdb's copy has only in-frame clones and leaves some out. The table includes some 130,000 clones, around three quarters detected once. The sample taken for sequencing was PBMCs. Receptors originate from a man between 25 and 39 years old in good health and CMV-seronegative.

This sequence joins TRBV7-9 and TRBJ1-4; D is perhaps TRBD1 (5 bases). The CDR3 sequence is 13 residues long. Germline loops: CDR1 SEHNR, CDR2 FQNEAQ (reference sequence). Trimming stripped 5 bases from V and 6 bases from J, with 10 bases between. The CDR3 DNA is TGTGCCAGCAGCCGACAGATGGATGAAAAACTGTTTTTT. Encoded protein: CASSRQMDEKLFF.

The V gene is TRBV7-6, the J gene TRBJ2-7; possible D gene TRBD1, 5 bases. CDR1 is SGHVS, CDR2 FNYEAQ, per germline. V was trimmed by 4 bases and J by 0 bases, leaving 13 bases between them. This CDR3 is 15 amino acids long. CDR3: CASSSRPDISYEQYF. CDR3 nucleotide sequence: TGTGCCAGCAGCTCCCGCCCGGACATCTCCTACGAGCAGTACTTC. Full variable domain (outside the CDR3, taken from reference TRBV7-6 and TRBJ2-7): GAGVSQSPRYKVTKRGQDVALRCDPISGHVSLYWYRQALGQGPEFLTYFNYEAQQDKSGLPNDRFSAERPEGSISTLTIQRTEQRDSAMYRCASSSRPDISYEQYFGPGTRLTVT.

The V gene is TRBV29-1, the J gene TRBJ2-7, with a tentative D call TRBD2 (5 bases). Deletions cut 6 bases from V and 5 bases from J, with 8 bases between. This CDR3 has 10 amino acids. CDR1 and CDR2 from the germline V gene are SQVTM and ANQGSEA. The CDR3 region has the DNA TGCAGCGTCCTCGGGGACGAGCAGTACTTC. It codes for CSVLGDEQYF.

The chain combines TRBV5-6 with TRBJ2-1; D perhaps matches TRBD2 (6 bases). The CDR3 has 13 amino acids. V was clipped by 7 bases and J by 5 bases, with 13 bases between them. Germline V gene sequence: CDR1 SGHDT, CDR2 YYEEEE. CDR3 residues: CASGPAGHNEQFF. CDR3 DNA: TGTGCCAGCGGTCCAGCGGGTCACAATGAGCAGTTCTTC.

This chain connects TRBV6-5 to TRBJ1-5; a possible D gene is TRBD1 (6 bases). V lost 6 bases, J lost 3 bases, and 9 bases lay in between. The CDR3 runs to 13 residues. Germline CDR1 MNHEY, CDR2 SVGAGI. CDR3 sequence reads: CASRQGTNQPQHF. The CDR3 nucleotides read TGTGCCAGCAGACAGGGAACCAATCAGCCCCAGCATTTT.

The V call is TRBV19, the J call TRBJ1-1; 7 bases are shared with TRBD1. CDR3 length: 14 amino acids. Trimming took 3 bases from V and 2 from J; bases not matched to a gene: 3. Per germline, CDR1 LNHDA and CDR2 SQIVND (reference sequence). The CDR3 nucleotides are TGTGCCAGTAGTATCACAGGGGCAAACACTGAAGCTTTCTTT. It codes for CASSITGANTEAFF.

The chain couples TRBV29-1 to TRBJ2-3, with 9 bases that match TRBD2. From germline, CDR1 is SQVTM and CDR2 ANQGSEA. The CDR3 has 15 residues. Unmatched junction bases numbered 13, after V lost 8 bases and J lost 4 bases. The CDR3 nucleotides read TGCAGCATCCATCCGGTTAGCGGGAGCGCAGATACGCAGTATTTT. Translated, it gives CSIHPVSGSADTQYF.

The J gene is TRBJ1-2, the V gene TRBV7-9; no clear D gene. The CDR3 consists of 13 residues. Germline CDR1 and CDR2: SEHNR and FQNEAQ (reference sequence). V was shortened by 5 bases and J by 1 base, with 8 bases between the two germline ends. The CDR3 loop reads CASSRTSNYGYTF. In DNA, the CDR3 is TGTGCCAGCAGCAGAACGAGTAACTATGGCTACACCTTC.

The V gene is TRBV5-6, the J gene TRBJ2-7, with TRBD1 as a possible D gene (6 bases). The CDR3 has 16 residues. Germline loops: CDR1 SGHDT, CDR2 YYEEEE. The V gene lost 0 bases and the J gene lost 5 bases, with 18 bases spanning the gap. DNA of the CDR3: TGTGCCAGCAGCTTGGCCGGCAGGGGCACTATCCACGAGCAGTACTTC. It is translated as CASSLAGRGTIHEQYF.

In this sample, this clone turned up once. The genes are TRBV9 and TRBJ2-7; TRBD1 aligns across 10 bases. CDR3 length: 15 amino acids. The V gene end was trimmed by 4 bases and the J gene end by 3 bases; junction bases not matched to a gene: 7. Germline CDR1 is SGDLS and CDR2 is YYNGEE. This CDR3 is CASSTSDRGLYEQYF. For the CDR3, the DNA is TGTGCCAGCAGCACAAGCGACAGGGGGCTCTACGAGCAGTACTTC.

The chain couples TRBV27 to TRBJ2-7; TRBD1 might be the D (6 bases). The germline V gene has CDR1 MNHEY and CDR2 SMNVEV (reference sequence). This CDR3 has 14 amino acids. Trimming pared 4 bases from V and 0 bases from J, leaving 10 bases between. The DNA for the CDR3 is TGTGCCAGCAGTTCGACAGGAAGCTCCTACGAGCAGTACTTC. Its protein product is CASSSTGSSYEQYF.

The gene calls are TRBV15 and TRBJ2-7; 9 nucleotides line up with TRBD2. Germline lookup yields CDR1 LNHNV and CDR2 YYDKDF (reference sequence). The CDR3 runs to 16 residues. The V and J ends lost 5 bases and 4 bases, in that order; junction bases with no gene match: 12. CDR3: CATSLTSGTNPYEQYF. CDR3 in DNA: TGTGCCACCAGCCTGACTAGCGGCACGAACCCGTACGAGCAGTACTTC.

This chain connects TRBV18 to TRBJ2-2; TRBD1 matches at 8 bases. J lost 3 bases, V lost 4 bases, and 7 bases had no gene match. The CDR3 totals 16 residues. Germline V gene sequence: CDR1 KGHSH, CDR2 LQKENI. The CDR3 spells CASSRPGTGDTGELFF. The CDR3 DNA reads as TGTGCCAGCTCACGACCCGGGACAGGAGACACCGGGGAGCTGTTTTTT.

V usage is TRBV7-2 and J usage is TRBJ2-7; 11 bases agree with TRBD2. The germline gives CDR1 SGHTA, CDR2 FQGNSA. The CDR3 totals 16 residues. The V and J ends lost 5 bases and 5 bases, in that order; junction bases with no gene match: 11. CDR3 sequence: CASSPRPTSGSHEQYF. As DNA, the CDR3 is TGTGCCAGCAGCCCCCGCCCTACTAGCGGGAGCCACGAGCAGTACTTC.